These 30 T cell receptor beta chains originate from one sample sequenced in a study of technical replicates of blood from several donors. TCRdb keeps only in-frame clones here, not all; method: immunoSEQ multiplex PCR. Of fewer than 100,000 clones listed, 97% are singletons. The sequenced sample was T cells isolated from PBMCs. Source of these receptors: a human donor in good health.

Written as DNA, the CDR3 is TGTGCCTGGAGTGTACAGACAGGGTCCGACGAGCAGTACTTC. This translates into CAWSVQTGSDEQYF. V usage is TRBV30 and J usage is TRBJ2-7, with TRBD1 identical over 7 bases. The CDR3 extends over 14 amino acids. In germline, CDR1 is GTSNPN, CDR2 SVGIG (reference sequence). V shed 0 bases, J shed 5 bases, and the junction held 7 bases outside the gene matches.

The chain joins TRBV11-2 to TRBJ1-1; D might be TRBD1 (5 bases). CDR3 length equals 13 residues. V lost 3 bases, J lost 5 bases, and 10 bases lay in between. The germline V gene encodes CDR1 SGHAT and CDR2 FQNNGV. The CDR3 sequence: CASSLTEGTEAFF. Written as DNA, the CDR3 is TGTGCCAGCAGCTTGACAGAAGGGACTGAAGCTTTCTTT.

This chain's CDR3 is CASSLRQGALNEQFF. The CDR3 DNA follows: TGTGCCAGCAGCCTCCGACAGGGGGCCCTCAATGAGCAGTTCTTC. The chain carries TRBV7-8 and TRBJ2-1; 10 bases align to TRBD1. Germline-derived CDR1 and CDR2 are SGHVS and FQNEAQ. V shed 5 bases, J shed 6 bases, and the junction held 7 bases outside the gene matches. This CDR3 spans 15 amino acids.

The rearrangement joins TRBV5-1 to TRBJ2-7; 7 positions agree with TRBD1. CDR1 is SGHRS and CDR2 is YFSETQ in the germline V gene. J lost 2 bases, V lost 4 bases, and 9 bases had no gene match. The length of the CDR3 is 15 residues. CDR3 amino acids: CASSPTGSLAYEQYF. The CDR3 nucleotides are TGCGCCAGCAGCCCGACAGGGTCTTTAGCCTACGAGCAGTACTTC. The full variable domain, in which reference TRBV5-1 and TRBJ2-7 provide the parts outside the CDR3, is KAGVTQTPRYLIKTRGQQVTLSCSPISGHRSVSWYQQTPGQGLQFLFEYFSETQRNKGNFPGRFSGRQFSNSRSEMNVSTLELGDSALYLCASSPTGSLAYEQYFGPGTRLTVT.

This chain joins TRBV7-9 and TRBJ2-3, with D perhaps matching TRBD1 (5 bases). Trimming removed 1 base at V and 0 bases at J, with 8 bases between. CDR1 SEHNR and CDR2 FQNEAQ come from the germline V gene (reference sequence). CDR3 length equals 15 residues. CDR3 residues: CASSLGGISTDTQYF. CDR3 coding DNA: TGTGCCAGCAGCTTAGGGGGCATTAGCACAGATACGCAGTATTTT.

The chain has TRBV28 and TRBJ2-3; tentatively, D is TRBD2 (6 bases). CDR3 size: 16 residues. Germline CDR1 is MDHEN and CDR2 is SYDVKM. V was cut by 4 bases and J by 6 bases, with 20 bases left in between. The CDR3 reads CASSSARTLATDTQYF. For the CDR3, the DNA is TGTGCCAGCAGTTCCGCCCGGACCCTAGCGACGGATACGCAGTATTTT.

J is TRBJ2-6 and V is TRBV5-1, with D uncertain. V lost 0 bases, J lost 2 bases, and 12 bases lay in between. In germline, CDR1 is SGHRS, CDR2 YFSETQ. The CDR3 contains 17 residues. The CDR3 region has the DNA TGCGCCAGCAGCTTGGTAACCCTAAATACTGGGGCCAACGTCCTGACTTTC. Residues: CASSLVTLNTGANVLTF.

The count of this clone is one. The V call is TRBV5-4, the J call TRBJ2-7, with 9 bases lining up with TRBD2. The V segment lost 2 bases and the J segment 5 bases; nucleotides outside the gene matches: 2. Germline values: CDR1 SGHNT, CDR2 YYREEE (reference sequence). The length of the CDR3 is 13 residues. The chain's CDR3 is CASSFAGGHEQYF. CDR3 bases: TGTGCCAGCAGCTTCGCGGGGGGGCACGAGCAGTACTTC.

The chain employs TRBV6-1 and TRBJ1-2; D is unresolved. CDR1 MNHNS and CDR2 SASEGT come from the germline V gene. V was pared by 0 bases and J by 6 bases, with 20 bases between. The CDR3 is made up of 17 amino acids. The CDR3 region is CASSEAMAGVPRDGYTF. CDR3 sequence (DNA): TGTGCCAGCAGTGAAGCGATGGCCGGGGTACCAAGGGATGGCTACACCTTC.

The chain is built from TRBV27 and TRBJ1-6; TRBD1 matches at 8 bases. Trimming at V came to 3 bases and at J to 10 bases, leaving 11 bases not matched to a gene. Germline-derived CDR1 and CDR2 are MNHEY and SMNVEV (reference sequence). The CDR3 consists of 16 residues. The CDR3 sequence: CASSFDLRDRSSPLHF. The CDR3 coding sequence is TGTGCCAGCAGTTTTGATTTAAGGGACAGGTCATCACCCCTCCACTTT.

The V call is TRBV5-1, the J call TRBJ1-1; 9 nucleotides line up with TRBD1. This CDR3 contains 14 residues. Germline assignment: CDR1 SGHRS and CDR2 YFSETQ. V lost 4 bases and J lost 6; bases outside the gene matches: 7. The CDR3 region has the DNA TGCGCCAGCAGCGGGGACAGGGAGAAGGCTGAAGCTTTCTTT. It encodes CASSGDREKAEAFF.

The CDR3 DNA reads as TGTGCCAGCAGTTTATCGGCAGTGAATCAGCCCCAGCATTTT. This sequence encodes CASSLSAVNQPQHF. The rearrangement uses TRBV27 and TRBJ1-5; D uncertain. V gave up 0 bases and J gave up 4 bases, with 7 bases separating them. The CDR3 extends over 14 amino acids. The germline V gene has CDR1 MNHEY and CDR2 SMNVEV (reference sequence).

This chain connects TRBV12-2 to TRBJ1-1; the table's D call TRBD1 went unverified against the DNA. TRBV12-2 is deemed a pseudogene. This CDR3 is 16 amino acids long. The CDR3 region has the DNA TGTGCAAGTCGCTCCCGGGACAGGTGGCTCTCCCCTGAAGCTTTCTTT. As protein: CASRSRDRWLSPEAFF.

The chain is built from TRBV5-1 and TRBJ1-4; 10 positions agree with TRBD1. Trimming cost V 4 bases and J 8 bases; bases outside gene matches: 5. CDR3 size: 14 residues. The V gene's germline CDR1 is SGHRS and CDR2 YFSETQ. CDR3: CASSGGTGEEKLFF. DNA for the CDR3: TGCGCCAGCAGCGGCGGGACAGGGGAAGAAAAACTGTTTTTT.

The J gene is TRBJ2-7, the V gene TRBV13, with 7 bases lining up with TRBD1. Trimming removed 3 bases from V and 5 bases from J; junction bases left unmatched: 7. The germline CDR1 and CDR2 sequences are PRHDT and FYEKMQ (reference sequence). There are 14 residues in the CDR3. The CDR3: CASSLRTGLHEQYF. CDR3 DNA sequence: TGTGCCAGCAGCTTGCGGACAGGACTGCACGAGCAGTACTTC. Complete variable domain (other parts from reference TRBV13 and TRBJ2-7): AAGVIQSPRHLIKEKRETATLKCYPIPRHDTVYWYQQGPGQDPQFLISFYEKMQSDKGSIPDRFSAQQFSDYHSELNMSSLELGDSALYFCASSLRTGLHEQYFGPGTRLTVT.

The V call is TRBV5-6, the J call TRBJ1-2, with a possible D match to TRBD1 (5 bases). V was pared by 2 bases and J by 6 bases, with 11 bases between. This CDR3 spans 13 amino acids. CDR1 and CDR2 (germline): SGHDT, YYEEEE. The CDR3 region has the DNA TGTGCCAGCAGCTTACGGGGGTTGGATGGCTACACCTTC. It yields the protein CASSLRGLDGYTF.

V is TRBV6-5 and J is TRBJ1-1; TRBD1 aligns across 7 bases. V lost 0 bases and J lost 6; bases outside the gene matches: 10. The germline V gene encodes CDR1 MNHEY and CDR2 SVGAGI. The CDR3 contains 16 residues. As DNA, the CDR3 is TGTGCCAGCAGTTACTCTTTTTTACAGGGGATCCCTGAAGCTTTCTTT. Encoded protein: CASSYSFLQGIPEAFF.

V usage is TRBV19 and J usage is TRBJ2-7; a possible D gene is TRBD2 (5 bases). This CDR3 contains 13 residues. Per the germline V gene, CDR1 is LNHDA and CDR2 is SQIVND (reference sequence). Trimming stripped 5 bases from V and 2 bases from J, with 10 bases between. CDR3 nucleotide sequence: TGTGCCAGTAGTTCCGGGGATACCTACGAGCAGTACTTC. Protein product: CASSSGDTYEQYF.

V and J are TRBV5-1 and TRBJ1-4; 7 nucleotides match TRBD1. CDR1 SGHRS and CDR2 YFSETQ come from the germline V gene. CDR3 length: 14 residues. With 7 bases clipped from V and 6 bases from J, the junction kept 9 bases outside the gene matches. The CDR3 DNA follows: TGCGCCAGCCAAGAGAGGGGGCAGGATGAAAAACTGTTTTTT. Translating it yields CASQERGQDEKLFF.

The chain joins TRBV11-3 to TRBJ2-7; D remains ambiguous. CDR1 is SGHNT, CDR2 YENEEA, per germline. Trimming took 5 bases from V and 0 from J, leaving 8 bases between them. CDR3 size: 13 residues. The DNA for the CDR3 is TGTGCCAGCAGCGGCATAAGCTCCTACGAGCAGTACTTC. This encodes CASSGISSYEQYF.

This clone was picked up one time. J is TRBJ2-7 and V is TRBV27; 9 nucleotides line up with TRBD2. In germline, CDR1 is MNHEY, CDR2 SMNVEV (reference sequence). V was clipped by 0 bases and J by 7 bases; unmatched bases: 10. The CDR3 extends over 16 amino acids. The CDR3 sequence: CASSLSFTGLAKEQYF. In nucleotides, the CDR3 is TGTGCCAGCAGTTTATCGTTCACAGGACTAGCGAAAGAGCAGTACTTC.

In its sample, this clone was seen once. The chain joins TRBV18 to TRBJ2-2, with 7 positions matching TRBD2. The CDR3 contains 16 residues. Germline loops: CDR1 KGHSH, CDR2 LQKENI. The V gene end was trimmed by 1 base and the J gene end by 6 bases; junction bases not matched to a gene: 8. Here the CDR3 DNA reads TGTGCCAGCTCACCACAGTCGAAACTAGCGCCCGGGGAGCTGTTTTTT. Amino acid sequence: CASSPQSKLAPGELFF. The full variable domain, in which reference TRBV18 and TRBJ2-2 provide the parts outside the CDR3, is NAGVMQNPRHLVRRRGQEARLRCSPMKGHSHVYWYRQLPEEGLKFMVYLQKENIIDESGMPKERFSAEFPKEGPSILRIQQVVRGDSAAYFCASSPQSKLAPGELFFGEGSRLTVL.

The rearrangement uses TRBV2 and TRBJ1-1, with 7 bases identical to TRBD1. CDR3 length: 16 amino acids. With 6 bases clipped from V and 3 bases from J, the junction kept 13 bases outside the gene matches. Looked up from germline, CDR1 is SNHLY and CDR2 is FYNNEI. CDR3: CASRHAGGGRDTEAFF. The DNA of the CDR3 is TGTGCCAGCAGGCACGCAGGGGGAGGTAGGGACACTGAAGCTTTCTTT. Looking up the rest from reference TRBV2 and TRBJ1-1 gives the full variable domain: EPEVTQTPSHQVTQMGQEVILRCVPISNHLYFYWYRQILGQKVEFLVSFYNNEISEKSEIFDDQFSVERPDGSNFTLKIRSTKLEDSAMYFCASRHAGGGRDTEAFFGQGTRLTVV.

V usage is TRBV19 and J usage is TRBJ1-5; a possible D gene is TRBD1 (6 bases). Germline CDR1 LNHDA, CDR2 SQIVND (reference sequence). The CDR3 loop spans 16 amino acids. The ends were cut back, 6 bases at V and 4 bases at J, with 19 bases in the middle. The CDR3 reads CASRPIPGGTNQPQHF. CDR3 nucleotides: TGTGCCAGTAGGCCGATACCGGGGGGCACAAATCAGCCCCAGCATTTT.

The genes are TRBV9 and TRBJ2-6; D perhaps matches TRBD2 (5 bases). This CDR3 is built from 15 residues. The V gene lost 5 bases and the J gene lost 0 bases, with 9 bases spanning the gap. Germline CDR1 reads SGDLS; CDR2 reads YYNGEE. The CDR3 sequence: CASRTGFSGANVLTF. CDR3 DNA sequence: TGTGCCAGCAGGACGGGGTTCTCTGGGGCCAACGTCCTGACTTTC.

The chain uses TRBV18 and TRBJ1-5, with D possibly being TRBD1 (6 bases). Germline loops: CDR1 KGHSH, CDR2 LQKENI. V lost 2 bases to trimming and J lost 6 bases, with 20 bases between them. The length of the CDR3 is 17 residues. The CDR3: CASSPGGGRGPSQPQHF. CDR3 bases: TGTGCCAGCTCACCAGGGGGTGGCAGGGGCCCCAGTCAGCCCCAGCATTTT.

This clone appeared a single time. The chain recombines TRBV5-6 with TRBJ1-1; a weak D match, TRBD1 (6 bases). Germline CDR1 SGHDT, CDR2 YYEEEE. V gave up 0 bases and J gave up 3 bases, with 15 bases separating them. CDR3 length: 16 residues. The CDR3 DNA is TGTGCCAGCAGCTTGGCTTTGGTCAGGGGAGACACTGAAGCTTTCTTT. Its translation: CASSLALVRGDTEAFF.

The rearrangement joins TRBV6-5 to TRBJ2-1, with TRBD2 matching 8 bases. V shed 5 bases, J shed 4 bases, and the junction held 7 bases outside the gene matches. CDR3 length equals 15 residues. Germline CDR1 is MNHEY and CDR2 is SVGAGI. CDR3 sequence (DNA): TGTGCCAGCAGTCTGCGGGAGGCCTTTTACAATGAGCAGTTCTTC. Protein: CASSLREAFYNEQFF.

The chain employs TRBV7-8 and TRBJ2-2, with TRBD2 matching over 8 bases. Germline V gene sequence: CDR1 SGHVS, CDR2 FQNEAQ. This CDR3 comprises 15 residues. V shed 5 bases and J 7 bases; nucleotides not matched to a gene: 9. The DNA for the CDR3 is TGTGCCAGCAGCCCTCCCGGGAGGGGAGACGGGGAGCTGTTTTTT. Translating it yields CASSPPGRGDGELFF.

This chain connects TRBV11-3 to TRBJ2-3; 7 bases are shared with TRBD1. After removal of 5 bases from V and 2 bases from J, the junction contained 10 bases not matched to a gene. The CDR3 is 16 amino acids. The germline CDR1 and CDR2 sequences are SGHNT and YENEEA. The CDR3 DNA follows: TGTGCCAGCAGCCCCCGCCGGGACAGCTTCACAGATACGCAGTATTTT. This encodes CASSPRRDSFTDTQYF. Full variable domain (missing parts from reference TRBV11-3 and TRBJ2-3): EAGVVQSPRYKIIEKKQPVAFWCNPISGHNTLYWYLQNLGQGPELLIRYENEEAVDDSQLPKDRFSAERLKGVDSTLKIQPAELGDSAVYLCASSPRRDSFTDTQYFGPGTRLTVL.